A selection of T cell receptor beta chains follows, all from one sample in a study of blood T cell repertoires in COVID-19. Clones were read by immunoSEQ multiplex PCR, and TCRdb kept only the in-frame ones, dropping some. Among 200,000 or so clones listed, about 87% were seen once. Material: PBMCs or T cells enriched from blood (not recorded which). The receptors shown here come from a woman aged 40 to 49 with acute COVID-19. CDR3s include the opening cysteine and the closing phenylalanine or tryptophan. A D gene is named only where the DNA matches it firmly. Clone size appears in some rows only: once, few, many, or a class for an expanded clone.

v_gene: TRBV3-1/TRBV3-2
j_gene: TRBJ2-7
abundance: once
d_gene: -
CDR3nt: TGTGCCAGCAGCCAAGTAAAAGGAGCCTACGAGCAGTACTTC
CDR3aa: CASSQVKGAYEQYF

v_gene: TRBV30
j_gene: TRBJ1-4
abundance: -
d_gene: -
CDR3nt: TGTGCCTGGAGTGAATCTGGACTTTCAACTAATGAAAAACTGTTTTTT
CDR3aa: CAWSESGLSTNEKLFF

v_gene: TRBV29-1
j_gene: TRBJ1-5
abundance: -
d_gene: TRBD1
CDR3nt: TGCAGCGTATCCCAGGGGGCTAGCAATCAGCCCCAGCATTTT
CDR3aa: CSVSQGASNQPQHF

v_gene: TRBV19
j_gene: TRBJ1-1
abundance: once
d_gene: -
CDR3nt: TGTGCCACCTCATTGCGCAGGGACTTTACTGAAGCTTTCTTT
CDR3aa: CATSLRRDFTEAFF

v_gene: TRBV2
j_gene: TRBJ2-5
abundance: -
d_gene: -
CDR3nt: TGTGCCAGCAGTGAAGCGAGCGAGACCCAGTACTTC
CDR3aa: CASSEASETQYF

v_gene: TRBV2
j_gene: TRBJ2-3
abundance: -
d_gene: TRBD1
CDR3nt: TGTGCCAGCAGTCCCCTGACAGGGGGTACGCAGTATTTT
CDR3aa: CASSPLTGGTQYF

v_gene: TRBV30
j_gene: TRBJ2-7
abundance: -
d_gene: -
CDR3nt: TGTGCCTGGAGTCAGGGTAGAGGATACTACGAGCAGTACTTC
CDR3aa: CAWSQGRGYYEQYF

v_gene: TRBV11-2
j_gene: TRBJ2-5
abundance: -
d_gene: -
CDR3nt: TGTGCCAGCAGCTCGGGAGTTGGGGGAGAGACCCAGTACTTC
CDR3aa: CASSSGVGGETQYF

v_gene: TRBV24-1
j_gene: TRBJ2-5
abundance: -
d_gene: TRBD1
CDR3nt: TGTGCCACCAGTGCCACCGGGACAGGTGACCAAGAGACCCAGTACTTC
CDR3aa: CATSATGTGDQETQYF

v_gene: TRBV5-1
j_gene: TRBJ2-3
abundance: -
d_gene: -
CDR3nt: TGCGCCAGCAGCTTGGAAGGGGGTACGCAGTATTTT
CDR3aa: CASSLEGGTQYF

v_gene: TRBV2
j_gene: TRBJ1-3
abundance: -
d_gene: -
CDR3nt: TGTGCCAGCGTCCTGGGGAGCTCTGGAAACACCATATATTTT
CDR3aa: CASVLGSSGNTIYF

v_gene: TRBV11-3
j_gene: TRBJ2-4
abundance: -
d_gene: TRBD2
CDR3nt: TGTGCCAGCAGCTTAGTTATAGCGGGAGGGTCCTTAGCCAAAAACATTCAGTACTTC
CDR3aa: CASSLVIAGGSLAKNIQYF

v_gene: TRBV28
j_gene: TRBJ2-3
abundance: -
d_gene: TRBD1
CDR3nt: TGTGCCAGCAGTTTGGGGGGGACAGGGACGGCCACAGATACGCAGTATTTT
CDR3aa: CASSLGGTGTATDTQYF

v_gene: TRBV20-1
j_gene: TRBJ1-1
abundance: -
d_gene: -
CDR3nt: TGCAGTGCTAGTGAGGGGGGAACTGAAGCTTTCTTT
CDR3aa: CSASEGGTEAFF

v_gene: TRBV27
j_gene: TRBJ1-6
abundance: -
d_gene: TRBD1
CDR3nt: TGTGCCAGCAGTTCCCCGGACAGGGGGAGTAATTCACCCCTCCACTTT
CDR3aa: CASSSPDRGSNSPLHF

v_gene: TRBV6-5
j_gene: TRBJ1-5
abundance: -
d_gene: -
CDR3nt: TGTGCCAGCAGTAGCTTGGGCCAGCCCCAGCATTTT
CDR3aa: CASSSLGQPQHF

v_gene: TRBV5-1
j_gene: TRBJ2-5
abundance: once
d_gene: -
CDR3nt: TGCGCCAGCAGCGGGGCAGCACAAGAGACCCAGTACTTC
CDR3aa: CASSGAAQETQYF

v_gene: TRBV19
j_gene: TRBJ1-6
abundance: -
d_gene: TRBD1
CDR3nt: TGTGCCAGTAGTTCTCCGGGACAGACGAATTCACCCCTCCACTTT
CDR3aa: CASSSPGQTNSPLHF

v_gene: TRBV6-5
j_gene: TRBJ2-7
abundance: -
d_gene: -
CDR3nt: TGTGCCAGCCGGACCAGGGGAGGGGACGAGCAGTACTTC
CDR3aa: CASRTRGGDEQYF

v_gene: TRBV4-3
j_gene: TRBJ1-6
abundance: -
d_gene: -
CDR3nt: TGCGCCAGCAGCCAAGATCCGGGAGGGGTAAATTCACCCCTCCACTTT
CDR3aa: CASSQDPGGVNSPLHF

v_gene: TRBV9
j_gene: TRBJ1-5
abundance: -
d_gene: TRBD1
CDR3nt: TGTGCCAGCAGCGTTGGACAGGGGGGGATTCAGCCCCAGCATTTT
CDR3aa: CASSVGQGGIQPQHF

v_gene: TRBV12-3/TRBV12-4
j_gene: TRBJ2-5
abundance: -
d_gene: -
CDR3nt: TGTGCCAGCACAGGGGCCATCCAAGAGACCCAGTACTTC
CDR3aa: CASTGAIQETQYF

v_gene: TRBV5-6
j_gene: TRBJ2-5
abundance: -
d_gene: -
CDR3nt: TGTGCCAGCAGCTTGAGGGGCGGCCCCAGGGAGACCCAGTACTTC
CDR3aa: CASSLRGGPRETQYF

v_gene: TRBV27
j_gene: TRBJ1-6
abundance: -
d_gene: -
CDR3nt: TGTGCCAGCACCGCGCGAGGGGGGGGTTCACCCCTCCACTTT
CDR3aa: CASTARGGGSPLHF

v_gene: TRBV19
j_gene: TRBJ2-7
abundance: -
d_gene: -
CDR3nt: TGTGCCAGTAGTATAGATAACAGGGACTACGAGCAGTACTTC
CDR3aa: CASSIDNRDYEQYF

v_gene: TRBV6-4
j_gene: TRBJ2-1
abundance: -
d_gene: TRBD2
CDR3nt: TGTGCCAGCAGTCTTAGCGGGGGGACCTCCTACAATGAGCAGTTCTTC
CDR3aa: CASSLSGGTSYNEQFF

v_gene: TRBV6-1
j_gene: TRBJ2-3
abundance: -
d_gene: TRBD2
CDR3nt: TGTGCCAGCAGTGTAGCGGGAGCCGGGACAGATACGCAGTATTTT
CDR3aa: CASSVAGAGTDTQYF

v_gene: TRBV9
j_gene: TRBJ1-1
abundance: -
d_gene: -
CDR3nt: TGTGCCAGCAGCGTAGTTACAGCGGGAGCTTTCTTT
CDR3aa: CASSVVTAGAFF

v_gene: TRBV6-5
j_gene: TRBJ1-5
abundance: -
d_gene: TRBD1
CDR3nt: TGTGCCAGCAGTTTTACAGGGGCTGGCAATCAGCCCCAGCATTTT
CDR3aa: CASSFTGAGNQPQHF

v_gene: TRBV7-2
j_gene: TRBJ1-2
abundance: -
d_gene: -
CDR3nt: TGTGCCAGCAGCTTAGGGGGCCAGGGTTATGGCTACACCTTC
CDR3aa: CASSLGGQGYGYTF

v_gene: TRBV5-4
j_gene: TRBJ2-2
abundance: -
d_gene: -
CDR3nt: TGTGCCAGCAGCGGGGGACTTGACACCGGGGAGCTGTTTTTT
CDR3aa: CASSGGLDTGELFF

v_gene: TRBV2
j_gene: TRBJ1-5
abundance: -
d_gene: -
CDR3nt: TGTGCCAGCCGCAGGACACTTAGCAATCAGCCCCAGCATTTT
CDR3aa: CASRRTLSNQPQHF

v_gene: TRBV3-1/TRBV3-2
j_gene: TRBJ2-5
abundance: -
d_gene: -
CDR3nt: TGTGCCAGCAGCCAAACCGGGATCAATACGGTGGAGACCCAGTACTTC
CDR3aa: CASSQTGINTVETQYF

v_gene: TRBV6-2/TRBV6-3
j_gene: TRBJ1-2
abundance: -
d_gene: -
CDR3nt: TGTGCCAGCAGCCTCACTACTAACTATGGCTACACCTTC
CDR3aa: CASSLTTNYGYTF

v_gene: TRBV5-8
j_gene: TRBJ1-4
abundance: -
d_gene: TRBD1
CDR3nt: TGTGCCAGCAGCTTGTTTCTGGCGACAGGGCGGAATGAAAAACTGTTTTTT
CDR3aa: CASSLFLATGRNEKLFF

v_gene: TRBV19
j_gene: TRBJ2-6
abundance: -
d_gene: -
CDR3nt: TGTGCCAGTAGTACACCACAGGGCCTCTCTGGGGCCAACGTCCTGACTTTC
CDR3aa: CASSTPQGLSGANVLTF

v_gene: TRBV11-2
j_gene: TRBJ2-2
abundance: -
d_gene: TRBD2
CDR3nt: TGTGCCAGCAGCCGGAGTAGCGGGACCGGGGAGCTGTTTTTT
CDR3aa: CASSRSSGTGELFF

v_gene: TRBV2
j_gene: TRBJ1-6
abundance: once
d_gene: TRBD1
CDR3nt: TGTGCCAGCAGTGAATTAGGACAGGGGAATTCACCCCTCCACTTT
CDR3aa: CASSELGQGNSPLHF

v_gene: TRBV9
j_gene: TRBJ2-2
abundance: -
d_gene: -
CDR3nt: TGTGCCAGCAGCGTAGTTACTACCGGGGAGCTGTTTTTT
CDR3aa: CASSVVTTGELFF

v_gene: TRBV20-1
j_gene: TRBJ1-3
abundance: -
d_gene: TRBD1
CDR3nt: TGCAGTGCGGCCGACAGGGACACCATATATTTT
CDR3aa: CSAADRDTIYF

v_gene: TRBV5-1
j_gene: TRBJ1-1
abundance: -
d_gene: -
CDR3nt: TGCGCCAGCAGCCTTTCACCGGGGAACACTGAAGCTTTCTTT
CDR3aa: CASSLSPGNTEAFF

v_gene: TRBV3-1/TRBV3-2
j_gene: TRBJ1-2
abundance: once
d_gene: -
CDR3nt: TGTGCCAGCAGCCATGCAGGGCTGGCTAACTATGGCTACACCTTC
CDR3aa: CASSHAGLANYGYTF